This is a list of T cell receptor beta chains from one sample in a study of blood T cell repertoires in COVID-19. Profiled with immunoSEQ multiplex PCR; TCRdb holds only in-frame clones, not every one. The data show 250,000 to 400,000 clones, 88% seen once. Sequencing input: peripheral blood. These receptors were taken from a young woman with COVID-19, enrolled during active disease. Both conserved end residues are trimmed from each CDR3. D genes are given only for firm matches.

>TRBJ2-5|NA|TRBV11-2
ASSLVGLLPGETQY
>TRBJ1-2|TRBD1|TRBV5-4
ASRTPHGQDYGYT
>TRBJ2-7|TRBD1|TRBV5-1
ASSLQDRVGEQY
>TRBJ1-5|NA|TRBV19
ASTVTRGSNQPQH
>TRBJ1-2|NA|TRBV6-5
ASRAENRYT
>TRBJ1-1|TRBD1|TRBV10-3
AIRGTEKNTEAF
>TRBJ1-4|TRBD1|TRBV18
ASSRTGITKLNEKLF
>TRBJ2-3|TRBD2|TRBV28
ASSLGASGATDTQY
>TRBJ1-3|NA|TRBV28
ASSSREVDRNTIY
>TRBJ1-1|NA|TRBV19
ASSLWGENTEAF
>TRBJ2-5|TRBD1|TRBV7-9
ASSRRQGMETQY
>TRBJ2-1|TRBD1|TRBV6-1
ASSEAWTGWNEQF
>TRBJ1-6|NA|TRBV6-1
ASSEPRPGHSNSPLH
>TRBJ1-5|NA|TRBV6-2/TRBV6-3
ASSWTRGDRQPQH
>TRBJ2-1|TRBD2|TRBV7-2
ASSLGLAGAPQGEQF
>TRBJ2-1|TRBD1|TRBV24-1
ATSPGTGAYNEQF
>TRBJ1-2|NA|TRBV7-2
ASSFGAYGYT
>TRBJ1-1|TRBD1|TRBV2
ASSKDRGRNTEAF
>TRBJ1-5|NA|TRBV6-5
ASKTGDQPQH
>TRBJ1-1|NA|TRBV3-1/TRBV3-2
ASSQLRGAPMNTEAF
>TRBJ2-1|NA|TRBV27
ASSFRGYAYNEQF
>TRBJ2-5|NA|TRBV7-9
ASSASTGQETQY
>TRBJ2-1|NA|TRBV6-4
ASSDSASGSYNEQF
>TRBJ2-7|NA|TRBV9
ASSPWDTSYEQY
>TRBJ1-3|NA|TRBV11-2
ASSLLTGSTNTIY
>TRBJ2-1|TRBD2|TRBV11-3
ASSSSLAGGNNEQF
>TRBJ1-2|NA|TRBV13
ASSLGGVYGYT
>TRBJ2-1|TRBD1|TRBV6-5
ASSSGQGAVEQF
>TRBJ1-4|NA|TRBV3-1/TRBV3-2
ASSLWQGEKLF
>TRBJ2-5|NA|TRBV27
ASSLVGPVETQY
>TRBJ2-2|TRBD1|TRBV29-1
SATGQGVTGELF
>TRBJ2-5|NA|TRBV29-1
SVGDRETQY
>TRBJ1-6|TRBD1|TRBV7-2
ASSFSTGGPWSPLH
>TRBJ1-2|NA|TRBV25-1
ASSGRGLGGYT
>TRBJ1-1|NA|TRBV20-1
SASEQGMRGMNTEAF
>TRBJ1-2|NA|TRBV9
ASTPEGSSYGYT
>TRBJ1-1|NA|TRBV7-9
ASSPDTGGVAF
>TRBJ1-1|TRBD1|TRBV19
ASSPIGTGTNTEAF
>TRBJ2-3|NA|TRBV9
ASSVSPPRGAADTQY
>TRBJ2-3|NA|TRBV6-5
ASNPGFGTDTQY
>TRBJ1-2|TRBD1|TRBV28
ASSSRQGGYYGYT
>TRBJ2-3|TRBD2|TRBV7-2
ASSYAIRGGPTDTQY
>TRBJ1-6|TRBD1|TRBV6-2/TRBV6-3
ASSYSKTGGLLH
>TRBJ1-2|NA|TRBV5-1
ASSLNPDRNYGYT
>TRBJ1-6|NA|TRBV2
AGTGTMSTPLH
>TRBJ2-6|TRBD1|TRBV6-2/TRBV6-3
ASSYSKPTGVEASGANVLT
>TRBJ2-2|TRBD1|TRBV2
ASSVTPGQGDTGELF
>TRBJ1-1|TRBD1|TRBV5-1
ASKAQGVTEAF
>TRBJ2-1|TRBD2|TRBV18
ASSSQRGVYNEQF
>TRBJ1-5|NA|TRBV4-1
ASSQVHSPGVPQH
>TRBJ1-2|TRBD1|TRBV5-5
ASSAGPGGVLGYT
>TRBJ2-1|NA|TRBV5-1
ASSLVVGAVYNEQF
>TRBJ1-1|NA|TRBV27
ASSLSKGGGTEAF
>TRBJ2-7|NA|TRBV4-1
ASSQGPGDSYEQY
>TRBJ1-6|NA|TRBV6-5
ASKQEGGGNSPLH
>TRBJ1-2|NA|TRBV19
ASSIVPNYGYT
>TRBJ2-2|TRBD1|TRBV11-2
AGTGGSGELF
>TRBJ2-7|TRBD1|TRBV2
ASRKTGENEQY